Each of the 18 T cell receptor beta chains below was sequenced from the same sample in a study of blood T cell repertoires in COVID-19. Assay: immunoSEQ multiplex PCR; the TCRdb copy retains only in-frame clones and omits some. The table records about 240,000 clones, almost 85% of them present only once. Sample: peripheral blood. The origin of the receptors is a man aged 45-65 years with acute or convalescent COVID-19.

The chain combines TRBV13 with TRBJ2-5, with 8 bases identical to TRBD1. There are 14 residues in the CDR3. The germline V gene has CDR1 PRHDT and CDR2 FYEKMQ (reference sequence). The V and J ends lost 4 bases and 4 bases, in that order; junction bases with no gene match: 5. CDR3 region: CASSSRQGRETQYF. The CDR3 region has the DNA TGTGCCAGCAGCTCAAGACAGGGGAGAGAGACCCAGTACTTC.

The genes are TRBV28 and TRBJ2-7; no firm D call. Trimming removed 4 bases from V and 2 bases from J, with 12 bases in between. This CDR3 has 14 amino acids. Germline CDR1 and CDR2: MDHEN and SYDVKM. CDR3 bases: TGTGCCAGCAGTTCAGACTCACCGCCCTACGAGCAGTACTTC. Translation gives CASSSDSPPYEQYF.

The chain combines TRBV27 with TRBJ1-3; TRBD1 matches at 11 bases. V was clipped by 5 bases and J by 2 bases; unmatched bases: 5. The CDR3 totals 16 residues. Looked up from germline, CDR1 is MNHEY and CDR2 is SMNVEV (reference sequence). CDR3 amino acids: CASSTGQGAAGNTIYF. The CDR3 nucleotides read TGTGCCAGCAGTACCGGACAGGGGGCAGCTGGAAACACCATATATTTT.

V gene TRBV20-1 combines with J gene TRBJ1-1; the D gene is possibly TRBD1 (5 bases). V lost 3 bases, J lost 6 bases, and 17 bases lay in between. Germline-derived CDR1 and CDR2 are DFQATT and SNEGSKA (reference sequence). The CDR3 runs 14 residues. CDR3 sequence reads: CSASRDGGSSEAFF. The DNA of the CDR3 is TGCAGTGCTAGTCGGGACGGGGGGTCCTCTGAAGCTTTCTTT.

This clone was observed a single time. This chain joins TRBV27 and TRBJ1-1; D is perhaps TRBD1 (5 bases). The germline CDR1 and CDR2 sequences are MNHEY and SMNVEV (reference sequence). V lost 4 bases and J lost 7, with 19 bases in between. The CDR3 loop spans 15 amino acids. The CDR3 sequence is CASSSQGLFGFEAFF. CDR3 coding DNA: TGTGCCAGCAGTTCTCAGGGCCTCTTCGGATTTGAAGCTTTCTTT.

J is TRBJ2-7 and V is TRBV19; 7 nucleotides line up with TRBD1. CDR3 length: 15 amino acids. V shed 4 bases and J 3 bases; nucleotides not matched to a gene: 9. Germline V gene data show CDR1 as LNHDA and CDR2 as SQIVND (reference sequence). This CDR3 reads CASSTKGGDIYEQYF. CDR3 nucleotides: TGTGCCAGTAGTACCAAAGGGGGCGATATCTACGAGCAGTACTTC.

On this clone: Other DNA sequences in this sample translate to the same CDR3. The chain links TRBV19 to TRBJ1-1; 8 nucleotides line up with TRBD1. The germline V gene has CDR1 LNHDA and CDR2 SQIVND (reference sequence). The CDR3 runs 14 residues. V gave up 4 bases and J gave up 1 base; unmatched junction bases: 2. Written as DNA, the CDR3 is TGTGCCAGTAGTAGGACAGGGTCGAACACTGAAGCTTTCTTT. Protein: CASSRTGSNTEAFF.

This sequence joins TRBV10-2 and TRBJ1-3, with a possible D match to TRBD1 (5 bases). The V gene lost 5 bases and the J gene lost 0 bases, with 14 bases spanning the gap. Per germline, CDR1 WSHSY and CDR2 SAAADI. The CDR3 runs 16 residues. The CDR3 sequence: CASSTGTAISGNTIYF. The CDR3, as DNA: TGCGCCAGCAGTACAGGAACCGCGATCTCTGGAAACACCATATATTTT.

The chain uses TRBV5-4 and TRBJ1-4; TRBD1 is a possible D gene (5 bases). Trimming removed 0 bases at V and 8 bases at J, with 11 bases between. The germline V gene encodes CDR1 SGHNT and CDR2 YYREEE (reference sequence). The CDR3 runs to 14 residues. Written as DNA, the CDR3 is TGTGCCAGCAGCTTGGAAGGGGTAGAGGAAAAACTGTTTTTT. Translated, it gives CASSLEGVEEKLFF.

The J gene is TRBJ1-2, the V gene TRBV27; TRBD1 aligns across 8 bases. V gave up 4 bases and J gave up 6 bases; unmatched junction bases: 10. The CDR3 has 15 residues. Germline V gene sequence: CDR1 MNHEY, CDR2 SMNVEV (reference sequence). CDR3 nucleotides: TGTGCCAGCAGTTCGATCGACAGGGGAAACGATGGCTACACCTTC. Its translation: CASSSIDRGNDGYTF.

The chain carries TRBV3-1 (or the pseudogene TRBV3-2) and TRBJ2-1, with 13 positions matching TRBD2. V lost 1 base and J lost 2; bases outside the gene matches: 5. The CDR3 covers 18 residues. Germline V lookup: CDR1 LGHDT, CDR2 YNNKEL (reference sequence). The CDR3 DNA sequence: TGTGCCAGCAGCCAAGTCGGGACTAGCGGGAACACCTACAATGAGCAGTTCTTC. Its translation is CASSQVGTSGNTYNEQFF.

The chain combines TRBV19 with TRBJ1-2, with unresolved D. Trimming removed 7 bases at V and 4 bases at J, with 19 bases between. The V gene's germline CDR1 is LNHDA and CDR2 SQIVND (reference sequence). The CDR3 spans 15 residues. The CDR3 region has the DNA TGTGCCAGTACTCGCGTCAGTAAGGCGGCCTATGGCTACACCTTC. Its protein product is CASTRVSKAAYGYTF.

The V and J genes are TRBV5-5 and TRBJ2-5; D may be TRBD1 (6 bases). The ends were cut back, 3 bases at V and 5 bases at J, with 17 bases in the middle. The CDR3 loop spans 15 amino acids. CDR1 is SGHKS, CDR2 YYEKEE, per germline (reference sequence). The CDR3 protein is CASSSPLGQGETQYF. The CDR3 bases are TGTGCCAGCAGCTCCCCACTGGGGCAGGGGGAGACCCAGTACTTC. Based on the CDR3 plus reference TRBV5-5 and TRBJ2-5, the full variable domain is DAGVTQSPTHLIKTRGQQVTLRCSPISGHKSVSWYQQVLGQGPQFIFQYYEKEERGRGNFPDRFSARQFPNYSSELNVNALLLGDSALYLCASSSPLGQGETQYFGPGTRLLVL.

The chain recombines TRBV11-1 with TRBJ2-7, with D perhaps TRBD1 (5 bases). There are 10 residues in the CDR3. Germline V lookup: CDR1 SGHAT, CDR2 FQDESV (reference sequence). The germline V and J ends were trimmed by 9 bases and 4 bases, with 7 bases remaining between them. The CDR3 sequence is CARDKYEQYF. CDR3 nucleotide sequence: TGTGCCAGGGACAAGTACGAGCAGTACTTC.

The CDR3 DNA follows: TGTGCCAGCAGTGAGACACTGAACACTGAAGCTTTCTTT. Residues: CASSETLNTEAFF. The chain couples TRBV25-1 to TRBJ1-1; D unclear. Germline CDR1 and CDR2: MGHDK and SYGVNS. The V and J ends lost 3 bases and 0 bases respectively, with 5 bases between them. CDR3 length: 13 residues. Looking up the rest from reference TRBV25-1 and TRBJ1-1 gives the full variable domain: EADIYQTPRYLVIGTGKKITLECSQTMGHDKMYWYQQDPGMELHLIHYSYGVNSTEKGDLSSESTVSRIRTEHFPLTLESARPSHTSQYLCASSETLNTEAFFGQGTRLTVV.

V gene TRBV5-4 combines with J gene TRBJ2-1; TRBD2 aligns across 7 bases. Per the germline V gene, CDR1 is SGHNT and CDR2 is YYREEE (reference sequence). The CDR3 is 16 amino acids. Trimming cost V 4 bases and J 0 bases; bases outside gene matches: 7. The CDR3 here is CASSRREGSSYNEQFF. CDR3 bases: TGTGCCAGCAGCCGGAGGGAGGGGAGCTCCTACAATGAGCAGTTCTTC.

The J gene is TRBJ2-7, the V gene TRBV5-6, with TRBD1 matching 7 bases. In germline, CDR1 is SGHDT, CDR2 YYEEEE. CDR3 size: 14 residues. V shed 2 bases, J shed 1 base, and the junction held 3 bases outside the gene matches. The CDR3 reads CASSFNRGSYEQYF. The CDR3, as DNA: TGTGCCAGCAGCTTTAACAGGGGATCCTACGAGCAGTACTTC.

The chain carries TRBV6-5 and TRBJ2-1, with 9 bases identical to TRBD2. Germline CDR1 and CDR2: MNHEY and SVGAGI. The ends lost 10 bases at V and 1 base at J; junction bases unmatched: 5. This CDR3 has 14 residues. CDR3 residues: CATDSGSSYNEQFF. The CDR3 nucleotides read TGTGCCACCGATAGCGGGAGTTCCTACAATGAGCAGTTCTTC.